This T cell receptor (beta chain) was sequenced during a study of long-term antiretroviral therapy in people with HIV. Study-wide points: For ART adherence, viral resistance and therapy changes, no data were available.

A remark on this clone: Antigen: not known.

An immunoSEQ assay, version v3.0, was performed at survey level. Sequencing used immunoSEQ multiplex PCR; TCRdb keeps in-frame clones, though not all of them. This table holds more than 35,000 clones, about 96% found once. Trimming pared 8 bases from V and 3 bases from J, leaving 14 bases between. The V gene's germline CDR1 is MRHNA and CDR2 SNTAGT. The CDR3 has 14 residues. This TCR was recovered from a woman aged 50 to 60 with HIV. The material was unsorted PBMCs, obtained 3.7 years after starting antiretroviral therapy. The chain combines TRBV6-4 with TRBJ2-4; D possibly corresponds to TRBD1 (5 bases). As DNA, the CDR3 is TGTGCCAGCGACAGACCCCTGAGCAAAAACATTCAGTACTTC. It encodes CASDRPLSKNIQYF.